These 11 T cell receptor beta chains share one sample of origin, sequenced in a study of regulatory dendritic cells for organ transplantation. Their antigen targets remain unknown. Profiled with immunoSEQ multiplex PCR; TCRdb holds only in-frame clones, not every one. The table includes fewer than 15,000 clones, under 90% detected once. CFSE-labeled sorted T cells met regulatory or mature dendritic cells for under 6 days. Sequenced material: naive CD8+ T cells from blood cultured with regulatory dendritic cells. Noted subset: CD45RA+ naive T cells. All receptors derive from a human donor in good health.

This clone has only one observation. The chain has TRBV30 and TRBJ2-7, with TRBD2 matching over 10 bases. V trimming: 3 bases; J trimming: 6 bases; junction bases outside the gene matches: 11. Germline-derived CDR1 and CDR2 are GTSNPN and SVGIG (reference sequence). The CDR3 length is 15 residues. Here the CDR3 reads CAWRDLSGGSVEQYF. In DNA, the CDR3 is TGTGCCTGGAGGGACCTTAGCGGGGGGTCTGTCGAGCAGTACTTC. Combining the CDR3 with reference TRBV30 and TRBJ2-7 gives the whole variable domain SQTIHQWPATLVQPVGSPLSLECTVEGTSNPNLYWYRQAAGRGLQLLFYSVGIGQISSEVPQNLSASRPQDRQFILSSKKLLLSDSGFYLCAWRDLSGGSVEQYFGPGTRLTVT.

This clone was detected only once. The chain uses TRBV9 and TRBJ2-7; a possible D gene is TRBD2 (6 bases). CDR1 is SGDLS, CDR2 YYNGEE, per germline. The ends were cut back, 0 bases at V and 0 bases at J, with 7 bases in the middle. The CDR3 contains 14 residues. This CDR3 reads CASSVGGDSYEQYF. DNA for the CDR3: TGTGCCAGCAGCGTAGGCGGGGACTCCTACGAGCAGTACTTC.

In its sample, this clone was seen once. V usage is TRBV7-9 and J usage is TRBJ2-1, with 8 positions matching TRBD2. The germline CDR1 and CDR2 sequences are SEHNR and FQNEAQ (reference sequence). V trimming: 1 base; J trimming: 6 bases; junction bases outside the gene matches: 5. The CDR3 contains 15 residues. CDR3 amino acids: CASSLETGGVNEQFF. The CDR3 DNA follows: TGTGCCAGCAGCTTAGAAACGGGAGGGGTCAATGAGCAGTTCTTC. Variable domain in full (rest from reference TRBV7-9 and TRBJ2-1): DTGVSQNPRHKITKRGQNVTFRCDPISEHNRLYWYRQTLGQGPEFLTYFQNEAQLEKSRLLSDRFSAERPKGSFSTLEIQRTEQGDSAMYLCASSLETGGVNEQFFGPGTRLTVL.

The chain combines TRBV4-3 with TRBJ1-3; no definite D call. This CDR3 has 16 residues. Germline V gives CDR1 LGHNA, CDR2 YSLEER. V lost 1 base and J lost 0, with 10 bases in between. For the CDR3, the DNA is TGCGCCAGCAGCCAAGCGGAGGCCAGCTCTGGAAACACCATATATTTT. It encodes CASSQAEASSGNTIYF.

This clone was found once. This chain connects TRBV30 to TRBJ1-4, with no clear D. The length of the CDR3 is 15 residues. The ends were cut back, 0 bases at V and 2 bases at J, with 10 bases in the middle. CDR1 and CDR2 from the germline V gene are GTSNPN and SVGIG (reference sequence). CDR3 loop: CAWSVPVFTNEKLFF. CDR3 in DNA: TGTGCCTGGAGTGTACCGGTTTTCACTAATGAAAAACTGTTTTTT.

This rearrangement joins TRBV2 to TRBJ2-1; D may match TRBD1 or TRBD2 (5 bases each). CDR3 size: 17 residues. Germline CDR1 and CDR2: SNHLY and FYNNEI. Between the trimmed V and J ends, which lost 6 bases and 0 bases, there was a span of 18 bases. CDR3 residues: CASRGERSSLSYNEQFF. For the CDR3, the DNA is TGTGCCAGCAGGGGGGAACGGTCTAGTCTCTCCTACAATGAGCAGTTCTTC.

This clone was recorded once. The V call is TRBV10-1, the J call TRBJ2-1, with a weak D call TRBD2 (7 bases). CDR1 WNHNN and CDR2 SYGVQD come from the germline V gene (reference sequence). Trimming removed 4 bases at V and 8 bases at J, with 18 bases between. This CDR3 comprises 15 residues. The CDR3 is CASSVGGGIGDEQFF. The CDR3 bases are TGCGCCAGCAGTGTAGGGGGGGGGATCGGCGATGAGCAGTTCTTC.

The V call is TRBV4-3, the J call TRBJ1-5; D is unresolved. CDR1 LGHNA and CDR2 YSLEER come from the germline V gene. V shed 0 bases and J shed 7 bases, with 10 bases lying between them. This CDR3 is 14 amino acids long. The CDR3 is CASSQDQRRQPQHF. In DNA, the CDR3 is TGCGCCAGCAGCCAAGATCAAAGGCGGCAGCCCCAGCATTTT.

This chain joins TRBV7-2 and TRBJ2-7; TRBD2 agrees at 7 bases. V lost 1 base and J lost 4; bases outside the gene matches: 7. Germline-derived CDR1 and CDR2 are SGHTA and FQGNSA. The CDR3 loop spans 15 amino acids. CDR3 sequence: CASSLESPGGYEQYF. DNA of the CDR3: TGTGCCAGCAGCTTAGAAAGCCCGGGGGGATACGAGCAGTACTTC.

The J gene is TRBJ2-7, the V gene TRBV4-3; a possible D gene is TRBD2 (6 bases). CDR3 length: 14 amino acids. Trimming stripped 0 bases from V and 4 bases from J, with 10 bases between. CDR1 is LGHNA and CDR2 is YSLEER in the germline V gene. CDR3 bases: TGCGCCAGCAGCCAAGACGGGGGATCTTACGAGCAGTACTTC. Amino acids: CASSQDGGSYEQYF.

This sequence joins TRBV7-9 and TRBJ1-1; no definite D call. Germline V CDR1 and CDR2: SEHNR, FQNEAQ (reference sequence). The V and J ends lost 1 base and 3 bases respectively, with 3 bases between them. This CDR3 contains 12 residues. Here the CDR3 DNA reads TGTGCCAGCAGCTTAGGATACACTGAAGCTTTCTTT. Translation: CASSLGYTEAFF.